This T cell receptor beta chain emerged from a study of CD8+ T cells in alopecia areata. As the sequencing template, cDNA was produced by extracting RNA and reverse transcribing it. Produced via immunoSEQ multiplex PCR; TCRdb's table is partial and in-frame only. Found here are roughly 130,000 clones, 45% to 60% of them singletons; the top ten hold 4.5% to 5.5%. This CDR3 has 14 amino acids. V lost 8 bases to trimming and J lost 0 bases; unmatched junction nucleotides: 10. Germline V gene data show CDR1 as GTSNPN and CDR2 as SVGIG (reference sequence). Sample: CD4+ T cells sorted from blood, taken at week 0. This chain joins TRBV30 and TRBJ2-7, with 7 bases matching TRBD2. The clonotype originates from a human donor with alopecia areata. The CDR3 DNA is TGTGCCGCCGGGCGGGGCGGGAGCTCCTACGAGCAGTACTTC. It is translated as CAAGRGGSSYEQYF.